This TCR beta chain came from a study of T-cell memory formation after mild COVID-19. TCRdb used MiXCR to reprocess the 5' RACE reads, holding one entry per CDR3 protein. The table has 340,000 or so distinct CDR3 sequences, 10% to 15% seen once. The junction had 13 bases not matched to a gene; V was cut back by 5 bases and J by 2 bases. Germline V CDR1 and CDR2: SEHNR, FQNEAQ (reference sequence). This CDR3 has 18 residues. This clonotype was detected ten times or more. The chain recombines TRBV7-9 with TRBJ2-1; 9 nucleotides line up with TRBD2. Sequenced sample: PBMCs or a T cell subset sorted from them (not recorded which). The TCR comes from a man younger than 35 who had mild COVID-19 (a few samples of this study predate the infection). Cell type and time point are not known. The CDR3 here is CASSGPGLAGTTYNEQFF. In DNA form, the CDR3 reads TGTGCCAGCAGCGGCCCGGGGCTAGCGGGGACCACCTACAATGAGCAGTTCTTC.